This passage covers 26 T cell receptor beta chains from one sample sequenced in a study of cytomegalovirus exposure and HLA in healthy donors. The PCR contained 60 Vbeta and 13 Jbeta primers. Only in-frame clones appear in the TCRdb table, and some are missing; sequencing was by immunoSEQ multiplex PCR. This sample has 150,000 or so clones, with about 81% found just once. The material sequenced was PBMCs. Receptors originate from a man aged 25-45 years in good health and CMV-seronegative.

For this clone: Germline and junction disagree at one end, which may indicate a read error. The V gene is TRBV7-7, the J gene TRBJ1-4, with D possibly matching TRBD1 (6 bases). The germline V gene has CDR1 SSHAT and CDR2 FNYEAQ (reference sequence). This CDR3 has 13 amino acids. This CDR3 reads CASSSYRVEKLFF. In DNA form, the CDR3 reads TGTGCTAGCAGCTCCTACAGGGTTGAAAAACTGTTTTTT.

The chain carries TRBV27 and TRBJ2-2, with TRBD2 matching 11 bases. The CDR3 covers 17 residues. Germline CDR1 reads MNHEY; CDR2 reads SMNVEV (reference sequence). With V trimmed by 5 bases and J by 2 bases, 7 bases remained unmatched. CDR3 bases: TGTGCCAGCAGTACCCTAACTAGCGGGGGAAACACCGGGGAGCTGTTTTTT. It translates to CASSTLTSGGNTGELFF.

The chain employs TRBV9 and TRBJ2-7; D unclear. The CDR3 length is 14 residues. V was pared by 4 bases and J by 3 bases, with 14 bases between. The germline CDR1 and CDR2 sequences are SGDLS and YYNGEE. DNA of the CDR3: TGTGCCAGCAGCTCCCAACCCGGGTTCTACGAGCAGTACTTC. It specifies CASSSQPGFYEQYF.

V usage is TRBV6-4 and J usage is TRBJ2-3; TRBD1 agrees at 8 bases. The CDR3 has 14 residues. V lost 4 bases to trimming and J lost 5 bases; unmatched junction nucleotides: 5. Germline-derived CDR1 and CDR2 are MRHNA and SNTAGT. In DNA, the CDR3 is TGTGCCAGCAGTGCCATAGGGACAGGAGATACGCAGTATTTT. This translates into CASSAIGTGDTQYF.

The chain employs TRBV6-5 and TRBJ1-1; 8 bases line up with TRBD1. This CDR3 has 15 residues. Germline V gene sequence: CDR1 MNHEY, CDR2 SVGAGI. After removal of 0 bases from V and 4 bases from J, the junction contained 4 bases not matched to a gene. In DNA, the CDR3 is TGTGCCAGCAGTTACTCGACAGGGGTTTTCACTGAAGCTTTCTTT. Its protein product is CASSYSTGVFTEAFF.

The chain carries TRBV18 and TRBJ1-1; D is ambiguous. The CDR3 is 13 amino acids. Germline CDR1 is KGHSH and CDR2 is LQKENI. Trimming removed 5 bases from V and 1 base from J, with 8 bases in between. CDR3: CASSATGNTEAFF. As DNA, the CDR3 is TGTGCCAGCTCAGCGACGGGGAACACTGAAGCTTTCTTT.

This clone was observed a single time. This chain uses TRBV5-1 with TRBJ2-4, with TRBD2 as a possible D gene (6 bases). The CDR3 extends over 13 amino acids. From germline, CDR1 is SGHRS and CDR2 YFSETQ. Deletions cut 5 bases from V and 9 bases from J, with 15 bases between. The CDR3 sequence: CASRREYGGIQYF. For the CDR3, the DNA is TGCGCCAGCAGAAGGGAATACGGGGGCATTCAGTACTTC. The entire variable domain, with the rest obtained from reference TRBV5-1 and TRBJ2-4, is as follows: KAGVTQTPRYLIKTRGQQVTLSCSPISGHRSVSWYQQTPGQGLQFLFEYFSETQRNKGNFPGRFSGRQFSNSRSEMNVSTLELGDSALYLCASRREYGGIQYFGAGTRLSVL.

The CDR3 protein is CASSSLGTPQETQYF. DNA of the CDR3: TGCGCCAGCAGCTCCCTAGGGACACCACAAGAGACCCAGTACTTC. The J gene is TRBJ2-5, the V gene TRBV5-1; tentatively, D is TRBD1 (6 bases). Deletions cut 3 bases from V and 2 bases from J, with 14 bases between. Germline CDR1 SGHRS, CDR2 YFSETQ. The CDR3 extends over 15 amino acids.

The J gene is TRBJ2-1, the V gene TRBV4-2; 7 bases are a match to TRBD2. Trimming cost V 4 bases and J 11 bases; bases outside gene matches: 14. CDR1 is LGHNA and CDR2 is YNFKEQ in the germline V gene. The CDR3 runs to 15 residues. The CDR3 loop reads CASSPDRTSGTQQFF. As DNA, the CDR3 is TGTGCCAGCAGCCCAGACCGGACTAGTGGGACTCAGCAGTTCTTC.

CDR3 residues: CASSQGARGGEQFF. The CDR3 nucleotides read TGTGCCAGCAGCCAAGGGGCGAGAGGGGGTGAGCAGTTCTTC. V usage is TRBV7-3 and J usage is TRBJ2-1; D is possibly TRBD1 (6 bases). The CDR3 is 14 amino acids. The ends were cut back, 5 bases at V and 9 bases at J, with 17 bases in the middle. Per germline, CDR1 SGHTA and CDR2 FQGTGA.

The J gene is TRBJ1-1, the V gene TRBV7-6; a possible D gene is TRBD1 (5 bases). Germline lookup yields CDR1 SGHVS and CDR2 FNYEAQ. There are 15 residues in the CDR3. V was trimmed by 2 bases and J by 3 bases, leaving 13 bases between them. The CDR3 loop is CASSLMGLGDTEAFF. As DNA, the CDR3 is TGTGCCAGCAGCTTAATGGGACTCGGGGACACTGAAGCTTTCTTT.

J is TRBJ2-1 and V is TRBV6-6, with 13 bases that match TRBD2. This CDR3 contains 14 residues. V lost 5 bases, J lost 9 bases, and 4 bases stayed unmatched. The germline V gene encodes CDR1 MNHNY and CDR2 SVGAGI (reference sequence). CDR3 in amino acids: CASSRTSGSTEQFF. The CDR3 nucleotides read TGTGCCAGCAGTCGGACTAGCGGGAGTACTGAGCAGTTCTTC.

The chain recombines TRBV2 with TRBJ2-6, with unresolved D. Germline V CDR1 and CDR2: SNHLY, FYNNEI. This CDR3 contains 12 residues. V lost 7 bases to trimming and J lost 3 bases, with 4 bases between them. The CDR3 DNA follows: TGTGCCAGCACCTATGGGGCCAACGTCCTGACTTTC. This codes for CASTYGANVLTF.

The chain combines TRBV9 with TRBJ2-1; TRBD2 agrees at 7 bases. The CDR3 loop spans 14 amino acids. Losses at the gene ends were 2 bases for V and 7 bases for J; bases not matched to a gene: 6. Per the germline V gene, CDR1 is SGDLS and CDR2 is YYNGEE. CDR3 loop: CASSVASGANEQFF. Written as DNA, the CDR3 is TGTGCCAGCAGCGTGGCTAGCGGAGCAAATGAGCAGTTCTTC.

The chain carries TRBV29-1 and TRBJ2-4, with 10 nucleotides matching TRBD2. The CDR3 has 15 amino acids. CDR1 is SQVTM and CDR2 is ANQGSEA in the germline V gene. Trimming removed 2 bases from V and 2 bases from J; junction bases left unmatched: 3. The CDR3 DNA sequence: TGCAGCGTTGAAAGCGGGGGGGCTTCCAAAAACATTCAGTACTTC. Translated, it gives CSVESGGASKNIQYF.

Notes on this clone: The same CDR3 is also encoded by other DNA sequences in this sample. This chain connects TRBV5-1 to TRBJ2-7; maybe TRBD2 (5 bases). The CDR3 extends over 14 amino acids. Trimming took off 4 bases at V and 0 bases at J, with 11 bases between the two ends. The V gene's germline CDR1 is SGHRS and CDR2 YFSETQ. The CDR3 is CASSLEGSSYEQYF. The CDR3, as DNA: TGCGCCAGCAGCCTCGAAGGGAGCTCCTACGAGCAGTACTTC.

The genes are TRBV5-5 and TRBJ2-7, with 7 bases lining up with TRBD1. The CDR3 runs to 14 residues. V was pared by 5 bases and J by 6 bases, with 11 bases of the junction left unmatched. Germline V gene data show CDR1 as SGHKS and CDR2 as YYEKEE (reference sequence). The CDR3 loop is CASRERGGPSEQYF. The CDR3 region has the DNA TGTGCCAGCAGGGAGAGAGGGGGCCCCTCCGAGCAGTACTTC.

In DNA form, the CDR3 reads TGTGCTAGTGGTTTCGGAGAGACCCAGTACTTC. Translation: CASGFGETQYF. The chain has TRBV12-5 and TRBJ2-5; D is unresolved. CDR3 length: 11 amino acids. V lost 3 bases and J 4 bases, leaving 3 bases between the germline ends. Germline CDR1 LGHNT, CDR2 FRNRAP.

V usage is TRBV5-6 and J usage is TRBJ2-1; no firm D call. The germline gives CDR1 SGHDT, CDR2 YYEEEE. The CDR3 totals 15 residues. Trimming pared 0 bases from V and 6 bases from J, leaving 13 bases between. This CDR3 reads CASSLGSYSGNEQFF. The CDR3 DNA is TGTGCCAGCAGCTTGGGGAGCTACTCTGGCAATGAGCAGTTCTTC.

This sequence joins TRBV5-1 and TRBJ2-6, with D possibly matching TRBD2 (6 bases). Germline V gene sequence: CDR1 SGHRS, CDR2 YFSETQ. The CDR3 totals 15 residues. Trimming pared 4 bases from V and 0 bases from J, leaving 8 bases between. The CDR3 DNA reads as TGCGCCAGCAGCCCCGGGGGCTCTGGGGCCAACGTCCTGACTTTC. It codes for CASSPGGSGANVLTF.

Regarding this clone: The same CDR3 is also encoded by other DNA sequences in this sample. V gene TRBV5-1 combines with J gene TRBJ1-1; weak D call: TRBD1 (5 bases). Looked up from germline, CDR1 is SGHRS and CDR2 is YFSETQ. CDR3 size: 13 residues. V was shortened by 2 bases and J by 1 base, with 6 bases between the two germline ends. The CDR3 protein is CASSLTGNTEAFF. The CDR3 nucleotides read TGCGCCAGCAGCTTAACAGGGAACACTGAAGCTTTCTTT.

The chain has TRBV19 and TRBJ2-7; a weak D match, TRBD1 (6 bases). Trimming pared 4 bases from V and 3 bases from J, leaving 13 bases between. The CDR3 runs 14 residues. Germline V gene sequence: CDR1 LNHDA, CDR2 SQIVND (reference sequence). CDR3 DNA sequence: TGTGCCAGTAGTAGCACAGGGAGAGGCTACGAGCAGTACTTC. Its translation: CASSSTGRGYEQYF. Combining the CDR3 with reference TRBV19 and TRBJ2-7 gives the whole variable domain DGGITQSPKYLFRKEGQNVTLSCEQNLNHDAMYWYRQDPGQGLRLIYYSQIVNDFQKGDIAEGYSVSREKKESFPLTVTSAQKNPTAFYLCASSSTGRGYEQYFGPGTRLTVT.

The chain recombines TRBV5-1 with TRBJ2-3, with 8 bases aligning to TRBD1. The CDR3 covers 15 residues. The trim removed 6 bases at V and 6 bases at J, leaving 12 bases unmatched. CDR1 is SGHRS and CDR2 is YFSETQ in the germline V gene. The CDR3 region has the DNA TGCGCCAGCACCCCCCGGACAGGGTTGATGGATACGCAGTATTTT. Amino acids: CASTPRTGLMDTQYF.

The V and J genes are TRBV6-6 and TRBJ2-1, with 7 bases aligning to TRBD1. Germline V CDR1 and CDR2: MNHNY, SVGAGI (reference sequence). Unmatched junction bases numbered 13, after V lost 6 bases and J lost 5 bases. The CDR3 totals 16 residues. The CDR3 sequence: CASSQETGTADNEQFF. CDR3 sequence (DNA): TGTGCCAGCAGCCAAGAGACCGGGACAGCGGACAATGAGCAGTTCTTC.

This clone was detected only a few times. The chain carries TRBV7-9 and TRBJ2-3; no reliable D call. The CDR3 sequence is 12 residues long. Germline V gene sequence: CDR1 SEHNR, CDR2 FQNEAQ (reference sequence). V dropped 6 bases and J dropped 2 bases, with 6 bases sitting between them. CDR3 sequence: CASSPSTDTQYF. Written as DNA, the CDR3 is TGTGCCAGCAGTCCTTCCACAGATACGCAGTATTTT.

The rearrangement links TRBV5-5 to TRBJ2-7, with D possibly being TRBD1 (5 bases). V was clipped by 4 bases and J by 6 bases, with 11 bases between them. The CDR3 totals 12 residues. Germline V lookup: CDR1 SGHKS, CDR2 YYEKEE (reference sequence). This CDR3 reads CASSRRVGEQYF. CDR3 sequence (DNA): TGTGCCAGCAGCCGCAGGGTAGGCGAGCAGTACTTC.